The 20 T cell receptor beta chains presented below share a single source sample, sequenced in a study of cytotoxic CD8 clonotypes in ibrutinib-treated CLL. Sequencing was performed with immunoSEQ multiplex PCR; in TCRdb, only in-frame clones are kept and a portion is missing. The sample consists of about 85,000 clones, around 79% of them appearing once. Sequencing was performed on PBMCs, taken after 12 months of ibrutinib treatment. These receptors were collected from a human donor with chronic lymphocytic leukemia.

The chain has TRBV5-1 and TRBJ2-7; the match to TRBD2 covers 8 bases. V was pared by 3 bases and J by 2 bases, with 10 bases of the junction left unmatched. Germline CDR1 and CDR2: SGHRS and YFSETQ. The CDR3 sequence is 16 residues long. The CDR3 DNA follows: TGCGCCAGCAGCTACAGCTCAGCGGGAGTTCCCTACGAGCAGTACTTC. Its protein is CASSYSSAGVPYEQYF. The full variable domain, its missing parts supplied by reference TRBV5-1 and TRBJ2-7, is KAGVTQTPRYLIKTRGQQVTLSCSPISGHRSVSWYQQTPGQGLQFLFEYFSETQRNKGNFPGRFSGRQFSNSRSEMNVSTLELGDSALYLCASSYSSAGVPYEQYFGPGTRLTVT.

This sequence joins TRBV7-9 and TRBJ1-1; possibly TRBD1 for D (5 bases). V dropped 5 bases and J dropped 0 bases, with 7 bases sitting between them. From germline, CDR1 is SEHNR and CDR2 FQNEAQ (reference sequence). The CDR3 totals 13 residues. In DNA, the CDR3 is TGTGCCAGCAGCGGGGGGATGAACACTGAAGCTTTCTTT. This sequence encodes CASSGGMNTEAFF.

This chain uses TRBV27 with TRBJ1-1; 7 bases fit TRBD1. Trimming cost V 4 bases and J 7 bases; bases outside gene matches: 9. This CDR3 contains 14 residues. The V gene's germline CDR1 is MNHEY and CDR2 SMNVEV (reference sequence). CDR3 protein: CASSSGGFNGEAFF. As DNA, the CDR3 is TGTGCCAGCAGTTCAGGGGGTTTTAACGGTGAAGCTTTCTTT.

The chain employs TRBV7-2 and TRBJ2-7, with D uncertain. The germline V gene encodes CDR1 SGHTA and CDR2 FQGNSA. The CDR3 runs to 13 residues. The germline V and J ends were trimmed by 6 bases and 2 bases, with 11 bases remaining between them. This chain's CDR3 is CASRFATPYEQYF. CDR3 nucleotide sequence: TGTGCCAGCAGGTTCGCGACCCCCTACGAGCAGTACTTC.

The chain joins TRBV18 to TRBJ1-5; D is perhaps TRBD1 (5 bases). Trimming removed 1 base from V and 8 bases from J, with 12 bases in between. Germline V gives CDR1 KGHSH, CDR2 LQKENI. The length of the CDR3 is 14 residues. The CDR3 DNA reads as TGTGCCAGCTCACCACAGGTATCGACAGAGCCCCAGCATTTT. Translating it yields CASSPQVSTEPQHF.

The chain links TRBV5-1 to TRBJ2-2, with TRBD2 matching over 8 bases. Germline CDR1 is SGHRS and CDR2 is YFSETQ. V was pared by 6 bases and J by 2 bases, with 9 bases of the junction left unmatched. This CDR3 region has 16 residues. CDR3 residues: CASTPTGGTNTGELFF. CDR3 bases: TGCGCCAGCACCCCTACGGGAGGGACTAACACCGGGGAGCTGTTTTTT.

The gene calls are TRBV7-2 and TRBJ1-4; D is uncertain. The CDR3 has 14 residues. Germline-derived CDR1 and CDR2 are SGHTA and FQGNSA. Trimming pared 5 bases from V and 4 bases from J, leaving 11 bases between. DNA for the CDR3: TGTGCCAGCAGCCGACAAGGGCTTAATGAAAAACTGTTTTTT. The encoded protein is CASSRQGLNEKLFF.

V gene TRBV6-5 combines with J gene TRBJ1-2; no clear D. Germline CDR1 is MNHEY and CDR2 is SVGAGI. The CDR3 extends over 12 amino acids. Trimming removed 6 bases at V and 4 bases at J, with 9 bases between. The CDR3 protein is CASRVRGYGYTF. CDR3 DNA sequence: TGTGCCAGCAGGGTACGGGGCTATGGCTACACCTTC.

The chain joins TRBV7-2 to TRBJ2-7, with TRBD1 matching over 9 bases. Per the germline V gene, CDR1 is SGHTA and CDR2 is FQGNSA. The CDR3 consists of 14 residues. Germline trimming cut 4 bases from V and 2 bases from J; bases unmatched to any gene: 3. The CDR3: CASSYTGGPYEQYF. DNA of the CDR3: TGTGCCAGCAGCTACACAGGGGGCCCCTACGAGCAGTACTTC.

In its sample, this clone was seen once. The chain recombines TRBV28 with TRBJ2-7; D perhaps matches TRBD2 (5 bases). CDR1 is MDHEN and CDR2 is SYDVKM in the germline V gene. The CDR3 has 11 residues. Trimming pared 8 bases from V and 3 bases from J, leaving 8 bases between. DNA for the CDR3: TGTGCCAGCGGTCGGGGCTACGAGCAGTACTTC. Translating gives CASGRGYEQYF.

The CDR3 region has the DNA TGTGCCAGCAGCTTAGGGGGGGCGGGCCCCGATACGCAGTATTTT. This codes for CASSLGGAGPDTQYF. V is TRBV7-2 and J is TRBJ2-3; either TRBD1 or TRBD2 may supply D (6 bases each). Germline-derived CDR1 and CDR2 are SGHTA and FQGNSA. The CDR3 is made up of 15 amino acids. V was cut by 1 base and J by 6 bases, with 14 bases left in between.

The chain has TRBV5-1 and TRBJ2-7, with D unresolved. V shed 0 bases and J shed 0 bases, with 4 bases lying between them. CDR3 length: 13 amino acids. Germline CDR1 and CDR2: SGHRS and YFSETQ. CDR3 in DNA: TGCGCCAGCAGCTTGGTAAGCTCCTACGAGCAGTACTTC. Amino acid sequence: CASSLVSSYEQYF.

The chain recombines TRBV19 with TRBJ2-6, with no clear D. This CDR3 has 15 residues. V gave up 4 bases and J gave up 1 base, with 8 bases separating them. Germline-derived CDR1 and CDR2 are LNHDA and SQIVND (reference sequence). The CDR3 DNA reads TGTGCCAGTAGTAGGGTTTCTTCTGGGGCCAACGTCCTGACTTTC. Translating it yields CASSRVSSGANVLTF.

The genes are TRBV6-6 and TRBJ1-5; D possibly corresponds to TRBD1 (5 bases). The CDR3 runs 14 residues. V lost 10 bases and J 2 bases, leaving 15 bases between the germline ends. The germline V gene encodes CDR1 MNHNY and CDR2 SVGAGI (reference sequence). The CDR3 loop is CATSMGQGNQPQHF. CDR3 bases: TGTGCCACCTCCATGGGGCAGGGCAATCAGCCCCAGCATTTT.

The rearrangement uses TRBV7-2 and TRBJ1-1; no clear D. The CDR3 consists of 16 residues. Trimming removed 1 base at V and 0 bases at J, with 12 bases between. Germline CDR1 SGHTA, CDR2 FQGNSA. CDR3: CASSLVAGPMNTEAFF. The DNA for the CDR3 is TGTGCCAGCAGCTTAGTCGCGGGTCCCATGAACACTGAAGCTTTCTTT.

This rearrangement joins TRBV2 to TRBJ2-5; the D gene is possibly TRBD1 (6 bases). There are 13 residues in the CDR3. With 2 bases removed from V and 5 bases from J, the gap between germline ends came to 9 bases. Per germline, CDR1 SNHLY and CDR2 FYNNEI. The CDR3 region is CASSESRGETQYF. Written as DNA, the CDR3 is TGTGCCAGCAGTGAATCTAGGGGGGAGACCCAGTACTTC.

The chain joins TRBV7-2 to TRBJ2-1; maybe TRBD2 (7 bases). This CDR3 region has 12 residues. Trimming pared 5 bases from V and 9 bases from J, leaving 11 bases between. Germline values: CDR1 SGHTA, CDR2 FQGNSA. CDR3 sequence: CASSPRGGEQFF. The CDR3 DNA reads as TGTGCCAGCAGCCCTAGGGGGGGTGAGCAGTTCTTC.

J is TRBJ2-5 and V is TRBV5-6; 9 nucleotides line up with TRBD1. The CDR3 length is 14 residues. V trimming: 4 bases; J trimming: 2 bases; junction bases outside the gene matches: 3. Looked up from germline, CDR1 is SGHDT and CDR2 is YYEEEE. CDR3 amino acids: CASSPGQGQETQYF. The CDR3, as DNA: TGTGCCAGCAGCCCCGGACAGGGGCAAGAGACCCAGTACTTC.

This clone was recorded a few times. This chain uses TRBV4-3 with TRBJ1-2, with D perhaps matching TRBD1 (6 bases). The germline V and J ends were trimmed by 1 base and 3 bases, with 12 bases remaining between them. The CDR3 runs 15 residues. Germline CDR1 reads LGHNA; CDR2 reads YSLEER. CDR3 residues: CASSQGGGADYGYTF. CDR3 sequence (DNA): TGCGCCAGCAGCCAAGGAGGGGGGGCAGACTATGGCTACACCTTC.

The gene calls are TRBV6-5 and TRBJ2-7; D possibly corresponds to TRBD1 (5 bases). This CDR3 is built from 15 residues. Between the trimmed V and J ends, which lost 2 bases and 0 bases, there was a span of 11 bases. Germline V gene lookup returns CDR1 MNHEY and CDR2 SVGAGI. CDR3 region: CASSYGHLSSYEQYF. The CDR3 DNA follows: TGTGCCAGCAGTTACGGACATTTGAGCTCCTACGAGCAGTACTTC.